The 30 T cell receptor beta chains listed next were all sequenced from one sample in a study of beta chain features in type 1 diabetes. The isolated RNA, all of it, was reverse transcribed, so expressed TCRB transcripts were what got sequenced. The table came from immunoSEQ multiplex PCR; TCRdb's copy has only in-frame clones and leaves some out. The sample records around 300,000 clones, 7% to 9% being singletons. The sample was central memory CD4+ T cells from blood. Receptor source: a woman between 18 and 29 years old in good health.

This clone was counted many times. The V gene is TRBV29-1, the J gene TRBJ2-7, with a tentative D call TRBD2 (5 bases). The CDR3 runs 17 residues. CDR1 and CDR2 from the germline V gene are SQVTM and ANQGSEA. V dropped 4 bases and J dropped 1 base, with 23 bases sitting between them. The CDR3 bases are TGCAGCGTTGGAGGTGCTAACGAGGGTATCCCGTCCTACGAGCAGTACTTC. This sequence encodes CSVGGANEGIPSYEQYF.

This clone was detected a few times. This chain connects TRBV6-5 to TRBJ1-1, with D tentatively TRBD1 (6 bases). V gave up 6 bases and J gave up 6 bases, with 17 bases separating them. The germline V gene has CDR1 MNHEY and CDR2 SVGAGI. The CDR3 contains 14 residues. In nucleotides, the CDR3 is TGTGCCAGCAGCAAACAGGGATGGGGGGCTGAAGCTTTCTTT. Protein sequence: CASSKQGWGAEAFF.

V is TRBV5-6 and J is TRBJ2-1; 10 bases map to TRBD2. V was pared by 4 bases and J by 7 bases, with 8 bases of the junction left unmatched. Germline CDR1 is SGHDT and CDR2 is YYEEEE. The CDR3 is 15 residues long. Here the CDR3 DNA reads TGTGCCAGCAGCCTAGCGGGGGATAAGCAGAATGAGCAGTTCTTC. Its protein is CASSLAGDKQNEQFF. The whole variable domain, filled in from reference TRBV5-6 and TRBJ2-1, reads DAGVTQSPTHLIKTRGQQVTLRCSPKSGHDTVSWYQQALGQGPQFIFQYYEEEERQRGNFPDRFSGHQFPNYSSELNVNALLLGDSALYLCASSLAGDKQNEQFFGPGTRLTVL.

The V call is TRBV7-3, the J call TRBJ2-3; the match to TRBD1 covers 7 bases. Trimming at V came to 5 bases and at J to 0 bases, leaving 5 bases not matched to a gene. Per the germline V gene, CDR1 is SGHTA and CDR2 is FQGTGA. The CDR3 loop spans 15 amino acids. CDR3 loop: CASSPGQRSTDTQYF. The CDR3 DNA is TGTGCCAGCAGCCCGGGACAGAGAAGCACAGATACGCAGTATTTT.

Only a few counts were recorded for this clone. The CDR3 sequence is CASSLFTGGNIQYF. CDR3 bases: TGTGCCAGCAGCTTGTTCACGGGGGGAAACATTCAGTACTTC. The chain carries TRBV5-4 and TRBJ2-4, with 7 bases aligning to TRBD2. This CDR3 comprises 14 residues. The junction had 4 bases not matched to a gene; V was cut back by 1 base and J by 6 bases. The germline gives CDR1 SGHNT, CDR2 YYREEE (reference sequence).

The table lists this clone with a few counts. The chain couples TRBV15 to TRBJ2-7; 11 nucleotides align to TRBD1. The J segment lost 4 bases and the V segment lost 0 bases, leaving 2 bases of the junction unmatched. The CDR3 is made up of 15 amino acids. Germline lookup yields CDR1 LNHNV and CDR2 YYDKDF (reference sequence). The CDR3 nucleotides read TGTGCCACCAGCAGAGACGGGACAGGGGGGTACGAGCAGTACTTC. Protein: CATSRDGTGGYEQYF.

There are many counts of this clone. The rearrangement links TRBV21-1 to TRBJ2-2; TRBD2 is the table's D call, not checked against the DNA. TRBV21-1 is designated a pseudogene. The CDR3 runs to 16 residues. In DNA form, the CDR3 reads TGTGCCAGCAGCAAAAAAACGGGGGAGGGCACCGGGGAGCTGTTTTTT. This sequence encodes CASSKKTGEGTGELFF.

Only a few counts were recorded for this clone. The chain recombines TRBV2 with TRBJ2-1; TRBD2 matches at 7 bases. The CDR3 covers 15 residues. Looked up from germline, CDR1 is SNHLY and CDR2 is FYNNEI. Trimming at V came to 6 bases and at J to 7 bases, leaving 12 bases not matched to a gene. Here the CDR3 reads CASRLRDRRGNEQFF. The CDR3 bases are TGTGCCAGCAGACTTCGGGACCGGCGGGGGAATGAGCAGTTCTTC.

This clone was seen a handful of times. CDR3 coding DNA: TGTGCCAGCTCCAGCTTCGAGGGGGGTAACTATGGCTACACCTTC. Translated: CASSSFEGGNYGYTF. J is TRBJ1-2 and V is TRBV27, with D possibly matching TRBD1 (6 bases). This CDR3 spans 15 amino acids. V was clipped by 8 bases and J by 1 base, with 17 bases between them. Germline loops: CDR1 MNHEY, CDR2 SMNVEV (reference sequence).

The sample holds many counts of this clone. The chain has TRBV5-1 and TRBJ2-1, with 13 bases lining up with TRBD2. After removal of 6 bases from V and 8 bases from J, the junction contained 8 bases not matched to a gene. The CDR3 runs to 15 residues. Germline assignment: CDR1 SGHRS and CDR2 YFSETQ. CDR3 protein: CASNPRTSGGDEQFF. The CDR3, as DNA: TGCGCCAGCAACCCCCGGACTAGCGGGGGAGATGAGCAGTTCTTC. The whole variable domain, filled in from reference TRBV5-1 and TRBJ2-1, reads KAGVTQTPRYLIKTRGQQVTLSCSPISGHRSVSWYQQTPGQGLQFLFEYFSETQRNKGNFPGRFSGRQFSNSRSEMNVSTLELGDSALYLCASNPRTSGGDEQFFGPGTRLTVL.

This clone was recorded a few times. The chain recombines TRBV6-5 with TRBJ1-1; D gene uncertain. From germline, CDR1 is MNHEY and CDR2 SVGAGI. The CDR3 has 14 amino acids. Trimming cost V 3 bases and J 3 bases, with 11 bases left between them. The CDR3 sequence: CASSYRRTYTEAFF. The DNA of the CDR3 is TGTGCCAGCAGTTATCGCAGGACTTACACTGAAGCTTTCTTT.

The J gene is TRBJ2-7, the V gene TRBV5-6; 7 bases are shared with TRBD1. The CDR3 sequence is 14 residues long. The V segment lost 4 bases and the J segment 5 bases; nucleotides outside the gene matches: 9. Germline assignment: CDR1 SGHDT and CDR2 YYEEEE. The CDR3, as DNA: TGTGCCAGCAGCGCAACTCTCCAGGGGGACGAGCAGTACGTC. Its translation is CASSATLQGDEQYV.

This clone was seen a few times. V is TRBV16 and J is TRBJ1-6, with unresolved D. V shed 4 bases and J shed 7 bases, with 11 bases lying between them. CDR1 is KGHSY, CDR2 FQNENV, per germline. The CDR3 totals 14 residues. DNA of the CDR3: TGTGCCAGCAGCCCCCGGACGGTGAATTCACCCCTCCACTTT. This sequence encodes CASSPRTVNSPLHF. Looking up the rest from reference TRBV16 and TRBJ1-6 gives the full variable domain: GEEVAQTPKHLVRGEGQKAKLYCAPIKGHSYVFWYQQVLKNEFKFLISFQNENVFDETGMPKERFSAKCLPNSPCSLEIQATKLEDSAVYFCASSPRTVNSPLHFGNGTRLTVT.

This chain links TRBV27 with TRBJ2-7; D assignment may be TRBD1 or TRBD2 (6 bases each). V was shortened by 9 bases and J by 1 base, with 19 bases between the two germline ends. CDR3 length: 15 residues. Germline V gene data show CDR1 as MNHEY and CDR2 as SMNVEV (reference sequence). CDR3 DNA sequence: TGTGCCAGTGGGATGTGGGGGGCAAAATCCTACGAGCAGTACGTC. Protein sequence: CASGMWGAKSYEQYV.

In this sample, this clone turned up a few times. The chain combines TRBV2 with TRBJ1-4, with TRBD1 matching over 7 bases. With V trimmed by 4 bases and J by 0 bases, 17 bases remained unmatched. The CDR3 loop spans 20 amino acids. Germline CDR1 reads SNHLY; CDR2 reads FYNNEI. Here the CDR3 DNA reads TGTGCCAGCAGTGGCGAAGGACAGGCAAAAACCTCTGCAACTAATGAAAAACTGTTTTTT. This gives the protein CASSGEGQAKTSATNEKLFF.

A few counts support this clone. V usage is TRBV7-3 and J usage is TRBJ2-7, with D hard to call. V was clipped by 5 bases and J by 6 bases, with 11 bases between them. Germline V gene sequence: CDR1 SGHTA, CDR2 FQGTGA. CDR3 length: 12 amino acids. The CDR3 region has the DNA TGTGCCAGCAGCCAACGCTACACCGAGCAGTACTTC. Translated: CASSQRYTEQYF.

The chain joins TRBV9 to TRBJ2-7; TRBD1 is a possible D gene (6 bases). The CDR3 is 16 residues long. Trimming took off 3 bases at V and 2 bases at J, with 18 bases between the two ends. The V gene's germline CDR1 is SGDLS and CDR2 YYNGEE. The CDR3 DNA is TGTGCCAGCAGCGCGGCAGGGGCTGACGGAACCTACGAGCAGTACTTC. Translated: CASSAAGADGTYEQYF.

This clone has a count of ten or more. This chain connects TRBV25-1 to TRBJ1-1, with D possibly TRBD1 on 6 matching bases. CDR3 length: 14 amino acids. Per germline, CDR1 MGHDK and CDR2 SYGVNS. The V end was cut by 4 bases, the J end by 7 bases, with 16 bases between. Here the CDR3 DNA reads TGTGCCAGCAGTGCAAACACTTGGACAGATGAAGCTTTCTTT. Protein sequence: CASSANTWTDEAFF.

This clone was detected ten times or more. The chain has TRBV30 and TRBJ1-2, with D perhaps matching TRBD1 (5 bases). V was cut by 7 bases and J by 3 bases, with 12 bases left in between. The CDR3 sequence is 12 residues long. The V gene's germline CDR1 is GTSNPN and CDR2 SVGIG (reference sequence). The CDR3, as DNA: TGTGCCTCCCAGGGTCGCCACTATGGCTACACCTTC. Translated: CASQGRHYGYTF.

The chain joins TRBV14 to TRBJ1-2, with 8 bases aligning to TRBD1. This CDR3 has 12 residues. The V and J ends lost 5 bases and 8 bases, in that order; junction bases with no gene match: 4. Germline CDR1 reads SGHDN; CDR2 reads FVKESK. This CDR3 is CASSWTGIGYTF. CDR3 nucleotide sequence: TGTGCCAGCAGCTGGACAGGGATAGGCTACACCTTC.

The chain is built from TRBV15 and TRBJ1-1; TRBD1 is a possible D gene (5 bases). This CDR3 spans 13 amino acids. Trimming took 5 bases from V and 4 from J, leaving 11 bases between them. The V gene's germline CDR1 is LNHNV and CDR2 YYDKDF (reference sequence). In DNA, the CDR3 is TGTGCCACCAGCTGGGGGAGGGCCACTGAAGCTTTCTTT. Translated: CATSWGRATEAFF.

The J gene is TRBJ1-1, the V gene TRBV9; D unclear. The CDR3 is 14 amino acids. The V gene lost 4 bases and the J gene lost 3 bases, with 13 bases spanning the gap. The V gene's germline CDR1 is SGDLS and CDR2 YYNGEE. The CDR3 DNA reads TGTGCCAGCAGCCCACGGCAACACGACACTGAAGCTTTCTTT. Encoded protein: CASSPRQHDTEAFF.

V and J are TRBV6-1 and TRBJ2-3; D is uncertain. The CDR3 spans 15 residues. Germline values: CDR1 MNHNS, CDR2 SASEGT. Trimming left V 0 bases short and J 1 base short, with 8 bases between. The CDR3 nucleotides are TGTGCCAGCAGTGAAGCGCTTCTGGGCACAGATACGCAGTATTTT. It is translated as CASSEALLGTDTQYF.

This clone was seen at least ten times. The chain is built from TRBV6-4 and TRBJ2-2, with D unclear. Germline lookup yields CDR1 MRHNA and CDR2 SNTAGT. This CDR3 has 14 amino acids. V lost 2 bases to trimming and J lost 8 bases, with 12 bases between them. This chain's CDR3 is CASSDEAHLGELFF. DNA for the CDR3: TGTGCCAGCAGTGACGAGGCTCACCTTGGGGAGCTGTTTTTT.

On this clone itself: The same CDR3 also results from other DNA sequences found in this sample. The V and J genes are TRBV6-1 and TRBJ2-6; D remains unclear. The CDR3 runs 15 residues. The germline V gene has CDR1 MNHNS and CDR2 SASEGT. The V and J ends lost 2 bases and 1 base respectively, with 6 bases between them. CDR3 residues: CASSERGSGANVLTF. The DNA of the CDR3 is TGTGCCAGCAGTGAACGTGGGTCTGGGGCCAACGTCCTGACTTTC.

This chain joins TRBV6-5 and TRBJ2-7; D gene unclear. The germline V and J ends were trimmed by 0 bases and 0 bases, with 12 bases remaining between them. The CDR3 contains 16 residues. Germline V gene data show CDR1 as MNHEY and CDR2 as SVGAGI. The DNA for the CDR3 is TGTGCCAGCAGTTACTCGCCCCGCAGTAACTCCTACGAGCAGTACGTC. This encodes CASSYSPRSNSYEQYV.

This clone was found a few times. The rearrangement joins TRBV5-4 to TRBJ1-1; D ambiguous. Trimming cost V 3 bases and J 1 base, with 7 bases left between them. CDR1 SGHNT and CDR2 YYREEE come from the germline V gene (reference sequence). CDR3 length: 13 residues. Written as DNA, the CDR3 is TGTGCCAGCAGCTCGGCACAGAACACTGAAGCTTTCTTT. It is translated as CASSSAQNTEAFF.

CDR3 in DNA: TGTGCCAGCAGCCGGACATCCTACAATGAGCAGTTCTTC. Its protein is CASSRTSYNEQFF. This chain uses TRBV7-3 with TRBJ2-1; perhaps TRBD1 as D (5 bases). The V and J ends lost 5 bases and 1 base respectively, with 6 bases between them. The CDR3 covers 13 residues. Germline V gives CDR1 SGHTA, CDR2 FQGTGA. The full variable domain, completed using reference TRBV7-3 and TRBJ2-1, is GAGVSQTPSNKVTEKGKYVELRCDPISGHTALYWYRQSLGQGPEFLIYFQGTGAADDSGLPNDRFFAVRPEGSVSTLKIQRTERGDSAVYLCASSRTSYNEQFFGPGTRLTVL.

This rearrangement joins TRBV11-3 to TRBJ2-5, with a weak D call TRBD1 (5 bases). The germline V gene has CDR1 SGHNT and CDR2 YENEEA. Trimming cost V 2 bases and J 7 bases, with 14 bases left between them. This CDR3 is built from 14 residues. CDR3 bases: TGTGCCAGCAGCTTAAAGTTGACAGCTCTGACCCAGTACTTC. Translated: CASSLKLTALTQYF.

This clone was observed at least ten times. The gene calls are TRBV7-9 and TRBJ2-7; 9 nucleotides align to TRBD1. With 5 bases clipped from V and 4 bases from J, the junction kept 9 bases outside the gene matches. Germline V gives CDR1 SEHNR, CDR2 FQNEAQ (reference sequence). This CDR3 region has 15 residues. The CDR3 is CASSPTGGTGYEQYV. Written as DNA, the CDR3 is TGTGCCAGCAGCCCCACAGGGGGCACTGGGTACGAGCAGTACGTC.